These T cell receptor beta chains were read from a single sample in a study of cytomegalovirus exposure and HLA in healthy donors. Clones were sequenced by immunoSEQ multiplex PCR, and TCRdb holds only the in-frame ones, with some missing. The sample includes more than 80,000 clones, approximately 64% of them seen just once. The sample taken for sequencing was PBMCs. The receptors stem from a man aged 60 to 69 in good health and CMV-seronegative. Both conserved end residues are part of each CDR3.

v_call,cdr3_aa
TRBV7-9,CASSPRGYNEQFF
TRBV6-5,CASRSTRYEQYF
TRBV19,CASSIVARGTNEKLFF
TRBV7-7,CASSLAASGDGELFF
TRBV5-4,CASSWAGAKNIQYF
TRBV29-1,CSVASRLAEKYEQYF
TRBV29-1,CSVGLSGLSGYTF
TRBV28,CASSFSLRAASGRSYEQYF
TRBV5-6,CASRYRTSWRETQYF
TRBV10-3,CAISGITGDLTGELFF
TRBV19,CASSIPENLPYEQYF
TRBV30,CAWSVQGQIYGYTF
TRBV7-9,CASSLMAVSYNEQFF
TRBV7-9,CASSLVESDKNIQYF
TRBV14,CASSHREGVSKSYEQYF
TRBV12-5,CASGLVTAGIQYF
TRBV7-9,CASSLGSGGGGYGYTF
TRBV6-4,CASSIDWTANYGYTF
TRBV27,CASSFLGGVSSYNEQFF
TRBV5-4,CASSLETRQDTQYF
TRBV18,CASSLTTMRGASYEQFF
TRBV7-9,CASSLAEGQGGKSPLHF
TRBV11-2,CASSLVRLLMNTEAFF
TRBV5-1,CASSLTSREYNEQFF
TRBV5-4,CASRQDSSNTEAFF
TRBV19,CASNARTGNNQPQHF
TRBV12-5,CASGLPTAAGLNTEAFF
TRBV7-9,CASSPGLICTF
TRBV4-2,CASSQEWGQGAQAYEQYF
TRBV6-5,CASSGGTNTDTQYF
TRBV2,CASSKWDTPQHF
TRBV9,CASSQTDTSGTAYF
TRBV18,CASSPTGGGLETQYF
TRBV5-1,CASSFGDMNTEAFF
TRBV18,CASSPTGESTEAFF
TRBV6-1,CASSRTGRCNEQFF
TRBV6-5,CASSYGEGDGYTF
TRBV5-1,CASSGDIEGETQYF
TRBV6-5,CASSYTTGFNYGYTF
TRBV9,CASSAIGQGSTDTQYF
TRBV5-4,CASSVQGIKGTEAFF
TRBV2,CASSGGQVSWTSGDTYNEQFF
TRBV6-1,CASSASGFLNEQFF
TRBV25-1,CASSVTGQGGDTQYF
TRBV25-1,CASSEDRSGGNTIYF
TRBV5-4,CASSLIGGDTEAFF
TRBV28,CASSFQKETQYF
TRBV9,CASSVLGGRENIQYF
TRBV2,CASSRQGAVNEQFF
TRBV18,CASSPRSRLAPHEQYF
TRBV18,CASSPRTDLNTEAFF
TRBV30,CAWRGQGGTQPQHF
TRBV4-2,CASSQDLGQANTGELFF
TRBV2,CASIREGQETQYF